This T cell receptor (beta chain) was recovered during a study of blood T cell repertoires in COVID-19. Whole-study context: Sites in the United States, Italy and Spain provided acute and convalescent COVID-19 samples. The analysed material was cDNA or gDNA that came from T cells, B-cell-depleted T cells, or PBMCs.

The germline V gene has CDR1 KGHDR and CDR2 SFDVKD. Between the trimmed V and J ends, which lost 2 bases and 6 bases, there was a span of 12 bases. The CDR3 has 14 residues. Assay used: immunoSEQ multiplex PCR; TCRdb lists only in-frame clones, some missing. The table includes about 270,000 clones, around 93% detected once. This clone has just one count. Cohort allocation depended upon clinical history that participants reported. A COVID-19 case was met by exposed participants within 2 weeks before study entry. The receptor's source is a man aged 35-49 years who had been exposed to COVID-19. The specimen sequenced was PBMCs or T cells enriched from blood (not recorded which). The rearrangement uses TRBV24-1 and TRBJ1-1; TRBD1 is a possible D gene (6 bases). For the CDR3, the DNA is TGTGCCACCAGTGATTCCCTTGGGGGCGCTGAAGCTTTCTTT. Its translation: CATSDSLGGAEAFF.